This TCR beta chain was obtained from a study of blood T cell repertoires in COVID-19. Study background: The study drew acute and convalescent COVID-19 samples from the United States, Italy and Spain. T cells, B-cell-depleted T cells, or PBMCs provided the cDNA or gDNA that served as material.

Original processing methods: Reference gene primer amplification gave nucleated cell count estimates. Sequencing was performed with immunoSEQ multiplex PCR; in TCRdb, only in-frame clones are kept and a portion is missing. The V and J calls and clone size come from that table; D and trimming were worked out from the DNA. The sample consists of roughly 250,000 clones, roughly 87% of them appearing once. This CDR3 comprises 12 residues. CDR1 SGHRS and CDR2 YFSETQ come from the germline V gene. Trimming removed 4 bases from V and 7 bases from J, with 11 bases in between. This receptor was identified in a woman in her 30s with acute COVID-19. Material for sequencing was PBMCs or T cells enriched from blood (not recorded which). The rearrangement joins TRBV5-1 to TRBJ1-2, with D perhaps matching TRBD1 (5 bases). CDR3 DNA: TGCGCCAGCAGCGAATCAGGGATTGGCTACACCTTC. It yields the protein CASSESGIGYTF.